This T cell receptor beta chain was captured in a study of Ad26.COV2.S vaccination and SARS-CoV-2 variants. In its sample, this clone was seen once. Its antigen is not identified. Points from the study as a whole: After vaccination, reports described spike-specific CD8+ and CD4+ T cell responses as showing substantial breadth. Recipients given vaccine exceeded placebo recipients in spike-specific TCR breadth.

CDR3 size: 15 residues. Germline CDR1 is SGHRS and CDR2 is YFSETQ. Trimming stripped 0 bases from V and 1 base from J, with 8 bases between. Treatment described: over 15 received Ad26.COV2.S at low or high dose, single or two shots; about five received placebo; per-sample allocation not given. Day 63 following the first vaccine or placebo injection was when the samples were taken. SARS-CoV-2 spike from the Wuhan strain was encoded by the vaccine, an Ad26 vector. Here immunoSEQ multiplex PCR was the method, and the copy in TCRdb shows in-frame clones only, minus some. The data show around 320,000 clones, just over 85% seen once.

J is TRBJ1-3 and V is TRBV5-1; D not certain. The input for sequencing was peripheral blood, taken in a trial of Ad26.COV2.S vaccine versus placebo. This TCR derives from a person between 18 and 59 years old who received the Ad26.COV2.S COVID-19 vaccine or a placebo. DNA for the CDR3: TGCGCCAGCAGCTTGGAAGGGCTATCTGGAAACACCATATATTTT. It is translated as CASSLEGLSGNTIYF.